This T cell receptor beta chain originates from a study of blood T cell repertoires in COVID-19. On the study more broadly: Specimens from acute and convalescent COVID-19 originated in the United States, Italy and Spain. In each case, the material was cDNA or gDNA derived from T cells, B-cell-depleted T cells, or PBMCs.

Per the study methods: Reference gene primer amplification in the assay estimated nucleated cell counts. Profiling relied on immunoSEQ multiplex PCR, and the TCRdb table lists in-frame clones only, not all of them. Clone size and the V and J calls come from that table; the DNA yielded D and trimming. The sample lists a few hundred thousand clones; 87% were seen once. The CDR3 spans 12 residues. The germline V gene has CDR1 LNHDA and CDR2 SQIVND (reference sequence). V lost 7 bases and J lost 6, with 10 bases in between. The chain carries TRBV19 and TRBJ1-5; possible D gene TRBD1, 6 bases. Sequenced sample: peripheral blood. The receptor was derived from a man aged 18 to 29 with active or convalescent COVID-19. CDR3 region: CASTQGFQPQHF. Written as DNA, the CDR3 is TGTGCCAGTACACAGGGTTTTCAGCCCCAGCATTTT.